The 27 T cell receptor beta chains below come from one sample, sequenced in a study of shared clonotypes between healthy human individuals. Sequenced by immunoSEQ multiplex PCR; TCRdb stores in-frame clones only, minus some. The sample holds about 1.1 million clones, about 80% seen once. The source material was memory CD4+ T cells from PBMCs. The subset here: CD45RA-negative fraction. Every receptor here comes from a young man in good health. Some clones in this sample may be carry-over from other donors' samples.

The chain employs TRBV7-3 and TRBJ2-7; D not resolved. CDR3 length equals 13 residues. Between the trimmed V and J ends, which lost 1 base and 5 bases, there was a span of 9 bases. The germline V gene has CDR1 SGHTA and CDR2 FQGTGA. The CDR3 nucleotides read TGTGCCAGCAGCTTAATGAGTCTCGACGAGCAGTACTTC. It translates to CASSLMSLDEQYF.

With regard to this clone: A much larger clone sits a single nucleotide away, making a read error possible. The rearrangement joins TRBV14 to TRBJ1-2; 7 bases line up with TRBD1. The length of the CDR3 is 12 residues. Germline assignment: CDR1 SGHDN and CDR2 FVKESK. CDR3 DNA: TGTGCCAACAGCCGACAGGGCTATGGCTACACCTTC. Protein product: CANSRQGYGYTF.

CDR3 nucleotide sequence: TGTGGAACCGGGACTAGCGACCGACAATACAATGAGCAGTTCTTC. This gives the protein CGTGTSDRQYNEQFF. The chain couples TRBV6-6 to TRBJ2-1, with TRBD2 matching over 10 bases. Germline CDR1 and CDR2: MNHNY and SVGAGI (reference sequence). The CDR3 sequence is 15 residues long.

V and J are TRBV7-8 and TRBJ2-4; the D gene is possibly TRBD2 (6 bases). V lost 4 bases and J 0 bases, leaving 13 bases between the germline ends. Germline V lookup: CDR1 SGHVS, CDR2 FQNEAQ. CDR3 length: 16 residues. The CDR3 loop is CASSSTPGLAKNIQYF. In DNA form, the CDR3 reads TGTGCCAGCAGCTCGACCCCGGGACTAGCCAAAAACATTCAGTACTTC.

This clone was counted once. J is TRBJ2-3 and V is TRBV7-3, with D possibly matching TRBD2 (5 bases). Trimming took off 5 bases at V and 8 bases at J, with 17 bases between the two ends. CDR3 size: 14 residues. Germline V gives CDR1 SGHTA, CDR2 FQGTGA. The CDR3 sequence: CASSPGSREGTQYF. The CDR3 DNA sequence: TGTGCCAGCAGCCCAGGTTCTCGGGAAGGTACGCAGTATTTT.

The chain links TRBV6-6 to TRBJ1-1; D not certain. The CDR3 covers 14 residues. V lost 0 bases to trimming and J lost 1 base, with 6 bases between them. Germline-derived CDR1 and CDR2 are MNHNY and SVGAGI (reference sequence). Here the CDR3 reads CASSYSIRNTEAFF. Written as DNA, the CDR3 is TGTGCCAGCAGTTACTCAATTCGGAACACTGAAGCTTTCTTT.

This rearrangement joins TRBV30 to TRBJ2-3, with a weak D call TRBD2 (5 bases). Looked up from germline, CDR1 is GTSNPN and CDR2 is SVGIG (reference sequence). Trimming cost V 3 bases and J 1 base, with 11 bases left between them. The CDR3 is 14 amino acids. CDR3 sequence: CAWSLRRGTDTQYF. The DNA of the CDR3 is TGTGCCTGGAGCCTTCGGCGGGGCACAGATACGCAGTATTTT. Full variable domain (missing parts from reference TRBV30 and TRBJ2-3): SQTIHQWPATLVQPVGSPLSLECTVEGTSNPNLYWYRQAAGRGLQLLFYSVGIGQISSEVPQNLSASRPQDRQFILSSKKLLLSDSGFYLCAWSLRRGTDTQYFGPGTRLTVL.

The chain recombines TRBV6-5 with TRBJ1-1, with no clear D. The CDR3 loop spans 14 amino acids. The ends were cut back, 6 bases at V and 1 base at J, with 12 bases in the middle. Germline V gene lookup returns CDR1 MNHEY and CDR2 SVGAGI. The CDR3 spells CASSPYVPNTEAFF. The CDR3 region has the DNA TGTGCCAGCAGCCCATACGTCCCGAACACTGAAGCTTTCTTT.

In its sample, this clone was seen many times. The chain combines TRBV6-1 with TRBJ1-5; D remains ambiguous. The CDR3 runs 13 residues. The germline V and J ends were trimmed by 1 base and 3 bases, with 4 bases remaining between them. Germline V gene data show CDR1 as MNHNS and CDR2 as SASEGT. This chain's CDR3 is CASSEVDNQPQHF. CDR3 coding DNA: TGTGCCAGCAGTGAAGTGGACAATCAGCCCCAGCATTTT.

This clone was observed a handful of times. V usage is TRBV4-1 and J usage is TRBJ1-4; no firm D call. V was trimmed by 1 base and J by 7 bases, leaving 16 bases between them. The germline V gene encodes CDR1 MGHRA and CDR2 YSYEKL. This CDR3 is 16 amino acids long. The CDR3 loop reads CASSQVPRAPGEKLFF. The CDR3 nucleotides are TGCGCCAGCAGCCAAGTCCCCCGCGCGCCGGGTGAAAAACTGTTTTTT.

A note on this clone: Other DNA sequences in this specimen translate into the identical CDR3. This chain links TRBV29-1 with TRBJ1-1; the D is unclear. The V end lost 2 bases, the J end lost 1 base, and 11 bases lay between the germline ends. Germline CDR1 and CDR2: SQVTM and ANQGSEA. This CDR3 region has 14 residues. The CDR3 DNA is TGCAGCGTTGAACTCGGGCGACGGAACACTGAAGCTTTCTTT. As protein: CSVELGRRNTEAFF.

This clone was counted a single time. This rearrangement joins TRBV4-1 to TRBJ2-2; 12 nucleotides agree with TRBD2. V shed 4 bases and J 0 bases; nucleotides not matched to a gene: 3. This CDR3 has 17 amino acids. CDR1 MGHRA and CDR2 YSYEKL come from the germline V gene. CDR3 nucleotides: TGCGCCAGCAGCCCGAGGACTAGCGGGACGAACACCGGGGAGCTGTTTTTT. It translates to CASSPRTSGTNTGELFF.

This chain connects TRBV7-9 to TRBJ2-3; 8 positions agree with TRBD1. Germline CDR1 SEHNR, CDR2 FQNEAQ (reference sequence). V trimming: 8 bases; J trimming: 4 bases; junction bases outside the gene matches: 5. This CDR3 has 13 residues. The CDR3 bases are TGTGCCAGCGGACAGGGTGAGGCAGATACGCAGTATTTT. Its protein is CASGQGEADTQYF.

The CDR3 protein is CASSASSTDTQYF. The CDR3 coding sequence is TGTGCCAGCAGCGCCTCCAGCACAGATACGCAGTATTTT. This chain joins TRBV28 and TRBJ2-3, with no clear D. The germline V and J ends were trimmed by 6 bases and 0 bases, with 7 bases remaining between them. Per germline, CDR1 MDHEN and CDR2 SYDVKM. The length of the CDR3 is 13 residues.

The rearrangement joins TRBV4-1 to TRBJ1-5; 11 positions agree with TRBD1. The V gene end was trimmed by 1 base and the J gene end by 7 bases; junction bases not matched to a gene: 6. The germline V gene has CDR1 MGHRA and CDR2 YSYEKL. CDR3 length equals 16 residues. The chain's CDR3 is CASSQGGTGGKQPQHF. CDR3 nucleotide sequence: TGCGCCAGCAGCCAAGGTGGGACAGGGGGAAAACAGCCCCAGCATTTT.

This rearrangement joins TRBV7-2 to TRBJ2-1; D remains ambiguous. CDR1 and CDR2 from the germline V gene are SGHTA and FQGNSA. V was trimmed by 5 bases and J by 0 bases, leaving 11 bases between them. The CDR3 spans 15 residues. DNA for the CDR3: TGTGCCAGCAGCCGAGACCTGAGCTCCTACAATGAGCAGTTCTTC. Protein: CASSRDLSSYNEQFF.

This chain uses TRBV6-1 with TRBJ2-2; no firm D call. Trimming pared 7 bases from V and 6 bases from J, leaving 18 bases between. The CDR3 spans 15 residues. Germline assignment: CDR1 MNHNS and CDR2 SASEGT. The CDR3: CASMLGFEKAGELFF. CDR3 nucleotides: TGTGCCAGCATGTTAGGGTTCGAGAAGGCCGGGGAGCTGTTTTTT.

The chain is built from TRBV15 and TRBJ2-3; 8 bases are shared with TRBD1. CDR1 is LNHNV, CDR2 YYDKDF, per germline (reference sequence). J lost 4 bases, V lost 5 bases, and 5 bases had no gene match. CDR3 length: 14 amino acids. In nucleotides, the CDR3 is TGTGCCACCAGCCCCAGGGGGCGCGCAGATACGCAGTATTTT. Translated, it gives CATSPRGRADTQYF.

This clone was recorded only once. The chain uses TRBV18 and TRBJ2-5; D is unresolved. This CDR3 is built from 16 residues. The germline gives CDR1 KGHSH, CDR2 LQKENI. Trimming stripped 4 bases from V and 2 bases from J, with 17 bases between. The CDR3 DNA is TGTGCCAGCTCACACTCGATATGGAACGGTCAAGAGACCCAGTACTTC. Translation: CASSHSIWNGQETQYF.

The chain links TRBV19 to TRBJ1-1; no clear D gene. This CDR3 has 13 residues. Per the germline V gene, CDR1 is LNHDA and CDR2 is SQIVND (reference sequence). The V end lost 4 bases, the J end lost 4 bases, and 10 bases lay between the germline ends. This CDR3 is CASSTIDITEAFF. As DNA, the CDR3 is TGTGCCAGTAGTACTATCGACATCACTGAAGCTTTCTTT.

The J gene is TRBJ2-3, the V gene TRBV5-1; a weak D match, TRBD2 (5 bases). Germline V CDR1 and CDR2: SGHRS, YFSETQ. The CDR3 is made up of 13 amino acids. The V gene lost 0 bases and the J gene lost 7 bases, with 9 bases spanning the gap. The CDR3 DNA is TGCGCCAGCAGCTTGGCCGGGGTAAATACGCAGTATTTT. Amino acid sequence: CASSLAGVNTQYF.

This clone has at least ten counts. The identical CDR3 is also encoded by other nucleotide sequences in the sample. The chain joins TRBV5-1 to TRBJ1-1; 7 positions agree with TRBD1. V shed 1 base, J shed 2 bases, and the junction held 2 bases outside the gene matches. Germline V CDR1 and CDR2: SGHRS, YFSETQ. This CDR3 contains 14 residues. The CDR3 sequence: CASSLTGDNTEAFF. CDR3 sequence (DNA): TGCGCCAGCAGCTTGACAGGGGACAACACTGAAGCTTTCTTT.

The chain uses TRBV5-4 and TRBJ2-3; 13 positions agree with TRBD2. Germline lookup yields CDR1 SGHNT and CDR2 YYREEE (reference sequence). The ends lost 4 bases at V and 3 bases at J; junction bases unmatched: 5. The CDR3 runs 16 residues. CDR3 region: CASSIGLAGATDTQYF. The CDR3 nucleotides are TGTGCCAGCAGCATCGGACTAGCGGGAGCAACAGATACGCAGTATTTT.

V is TRBV6-5 and J is TRBJ2-1; 9 bases map to TRBD2. This CDR3 has 16 residues. V lost 2 bases to trimming and J lost 10 bases; unmatched junction nucleotides: 12. CDR1 and CDR2 from the germline V gene are MNHEY and SVGAGI. Written as DNA, the CDR3 is TGTGCCAGCAGTTACCAACCGACTAGCGGTACAGACGAGCAGTTCTTC. Its translation: CASSYQPTSGTDEQFF.

This chain links TRBV18 with TRBJ2-1; D perhaps matches TRBD1 (6 bases). Germline CDR1 reads KGHSH; CDR2 reads LQKENI. The CDR3 extends over 16 amino acids. The V gene lost 0 bases and the J gene lost 7 bases, with 16 bases spanning the gap. The CDR3 bases are TGTGCCAGCTCACCACCGAGCACAGGGTTTCAGAATGAGCAGTTCTTC. Translating it yields CASSPPSTGFQNEQFF.

The V and J genes are TRBV7-7 and TRBJ2-5; D possibly matches TRBD1 or TRBD2 (5 bases each). There are 14 residues in the CDR3. V was trimmed by 5 bases and J by 4 bases, leaving 14 bases between them. CDR1 is SSHAT and CDR2 is FNYEAQ in the germline V gene (reference sequence). The CDR3 sequence: CASSRRRGAETQYF. The CDR3 region has the DNA TGTGCCAGCAGCCGGAGAAGGGGAGCAGAGACCCAGTACTTC.

Regarding this clone: This specimen includes other DNA sequences encoding the same CDR3. The J gene is TRBJ1-5, the V gene TRBV18, with 9 bases fitting TRBD1. Germline assignment: CDR1 KGHSH and CDR2 LQKENI. The J segment lost 1 base and the V segment lost 2 bases, leaving 0 bases of the junction unmatched. The CDR3 has 15 amino acids. The CDR3 coding sequence is TGTGCCAGCTCACCAGGGACAGGGAGCAATCAGCCCCAGCATTTT. This translates into CASSPGTGSNQPQHF.